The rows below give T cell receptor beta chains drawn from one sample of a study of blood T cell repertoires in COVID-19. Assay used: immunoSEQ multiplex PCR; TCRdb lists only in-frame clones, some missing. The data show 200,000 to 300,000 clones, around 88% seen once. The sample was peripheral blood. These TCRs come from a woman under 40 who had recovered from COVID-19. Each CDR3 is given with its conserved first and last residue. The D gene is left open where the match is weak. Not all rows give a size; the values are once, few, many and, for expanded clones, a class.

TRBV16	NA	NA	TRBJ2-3	CASSPGTSTDTQYF	TGTGCCAGCAGCCCCGGGACTAGCACAGATACGCAGTATTTT
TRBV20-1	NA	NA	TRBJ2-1	CSASSILGNEQFF	TGCAGTGCTAGTAGCATCCTAGGCAATGAGCAGTTCTTC
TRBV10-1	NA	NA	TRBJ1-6	CASSRNDNNSPLHF	TGCGCCAGCAGCAGGAACGACAATAATTCACCCCTCCACTTT
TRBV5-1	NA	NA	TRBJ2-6	CASSAGISSSGANVLTF	TGCGCCAGCAGCGCCGGTATTTCGAGCTCTGGGGCCAACGTCCTGACTTTC
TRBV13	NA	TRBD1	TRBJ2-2	CASSLQGAGELFF	TGTGCCAGCAGCTTACAGGGGGCCGGGGAGCTGTTTTTT
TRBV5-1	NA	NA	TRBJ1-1	CASSLGGGSGGTEAFF	TGCGCCAGCAGCTTGGGAGGGGGATCCGGCGGGACTGAAGCTTTCTTT
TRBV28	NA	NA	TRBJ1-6	CATRVPGGTPLHF	TGTGCCACCCGAGTCCCGGGAGGGACACCCCTCCACTTT
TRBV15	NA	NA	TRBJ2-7	CATSRATDYEQYF	TGTGCCACCAGCAGAGCGACAGACTACGAGCAGTACTTC
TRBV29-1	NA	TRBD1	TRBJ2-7	CSAEGTGGDEQYF	TGCAGCGCCGAAGGGACAGGGGGAGACGAGCAGTACTTC
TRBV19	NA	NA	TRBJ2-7	CASSVQHSYEQYF	TGTGCCAGTAGCGTCCAACATTCCTACGAGCAGTACTTC
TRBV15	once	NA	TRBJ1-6	CATSRSTPGVSSPLHF	TGTGCCACCAGCAGATCCACGCCAGGGGTTAGTTCACCCCTCCACTTT
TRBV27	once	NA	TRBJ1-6	CASSFRNSPLHF	TGTGCCAGCAGTTTCAGAAATTCACCCCTCCACTTT
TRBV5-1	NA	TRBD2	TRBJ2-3	CASSLEGLAADTQYF	TGCGCCAGCAGCTTGGAGGGACTAGCAGCTGATACGCAGTATTTT
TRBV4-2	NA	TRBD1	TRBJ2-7	CASSQSDRGVSEQYF	TGTGCCAGCAGCCAGTCGGACAGGGGTGTAAGTGAGCAGTACTTC
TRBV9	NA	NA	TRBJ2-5	CASSVDLVGTQYF	TGTGCCAGCAGCGTAGATCTAGTGGGGACCCAGTACTTC
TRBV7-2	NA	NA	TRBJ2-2	CASSLQGTLKNTGELFF	TGTGCCAGCAGCTTACAGGGTACGCTGAAGAACACCGGGGAGCTGTTTTTT
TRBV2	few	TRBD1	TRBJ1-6	CASRGGTGESTPLHF	TGTGCCAGCAGGGGGGGGACAGGGGAAAGTACACCCCTCCACTTT
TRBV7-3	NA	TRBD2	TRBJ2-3	CASSPTSGGDTQYF	TGTGCCAGCAGCCCGACTAGCGGGGGAGATACGCAGTATTTT
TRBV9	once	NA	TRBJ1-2	CASSPPRVPSSIPIYGYTF	TGTGCCAGCAGCCCCCCCCGGGTCCCATCGAGCATACCAATCTATGGCTACACCTTC
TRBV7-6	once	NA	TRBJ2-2	CASSHGDLAAGELFF	TGTGCCAGCAGCCACGGAGATCTGGCTGCCGGGGAGCTGTTTTTT
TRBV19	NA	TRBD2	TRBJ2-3	CASSNPILAGGSTDTQYF	TGTGCCAGTAGTAACCCCATACTAGCGGGGGGAAGCACAGATACGCAGTATTTT
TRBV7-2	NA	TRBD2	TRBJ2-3	CASSPGTSGVADTQYF	TGTGCCAGCAGCCCTGGGACTAGCGGGGTGGCTGATACGCAGTATTTT
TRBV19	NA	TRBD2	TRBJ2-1	CASSIRTSGGIYNEQFF	TGTGCCAGTAGTATACGGACTAGCGGGGGGATCTACAATGAGCAGTTCTTC
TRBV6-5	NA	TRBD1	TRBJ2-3	CASSYQDRYTQYF	TGTGCCAGCAGTTATCAGGACAGGTATACGCAGTATTTT
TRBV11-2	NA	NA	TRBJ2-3	CASSTTWTAYTDTQYF	TGTGCCAGCAGCACCACATGGACAGCATACACAGATACGCAGTATTTT
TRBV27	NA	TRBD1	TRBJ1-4	CASSGTARVEKLFF	TGTGCCAGCAGCGGGACAGCTAGAGTTGAAAAACTGTTTTTT
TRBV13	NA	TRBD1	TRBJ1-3	CASSARDRGRGNTIYF	TGTGCCAGCAGCGCCCGGGACAGGGGGCGAGGAAACACCATATATTTT
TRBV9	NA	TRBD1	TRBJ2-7	CASSIRDRGYEQYF	TGTGCCAGCAGCATCCGGGACAGGGGCTACGAGCAGTACTTC
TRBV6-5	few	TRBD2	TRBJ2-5	CASRRGLAGDQTQYF	TGTGCCAGCAGGCGAGGACTAGCGGGGGATCAGACCCAGTACTTC
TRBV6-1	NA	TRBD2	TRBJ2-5	CASSEGGWAEETQYF	TGTGCCAGCAGTGAGGGGGGGTGGGCAGAAGAGACCCAGTACTTC
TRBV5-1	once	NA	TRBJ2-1	CASSLAQGGDEQFF	TGCGCCAGCAGCTTAGCTCAGGGAGGAGATGAGCAGTTCTTC
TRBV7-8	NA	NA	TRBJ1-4	CASSPRRVATNEKLFF	TGTGCCAGCAGCCCTAGGCGGGTTGCAACTAATGAAAAACTGTTTTTT
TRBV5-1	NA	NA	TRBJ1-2	CASSPDQGSADYGYTF	TGCGCCAGCAGTCCAGACCAGGGATCTGCGGACTATGGCTACACCTTC
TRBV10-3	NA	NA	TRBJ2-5	CAISESGNREETQYF	TGTGCCATCAGTGAGTCGGGGAACAGGGAGGAGACCCAGTACTTC
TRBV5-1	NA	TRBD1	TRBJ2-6	CASSLAGGQGAYGANVLTF	TGCGCCAGCAGCTTGGCTGGGGGGCAGGGGGCTTACGGGGCCAACGTCCTGACTTTC
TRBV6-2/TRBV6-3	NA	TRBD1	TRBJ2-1	CASSYPDRGRYNEQFF	TGTGCCAGCAGTTACCCGGACAGGGGGAGGTACAATGAGCAGTTCTTC
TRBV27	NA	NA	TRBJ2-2	CASSLSPWDTTTGELFF	TGTGCCAGCAGTTTATCCCCCTGGGACACCACCACCGGGGAGCTGTTTTTT
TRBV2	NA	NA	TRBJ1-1	CASSDLRAEAFF	TGTGCCAGCAGTGATTTACGGGCTGAAGCTTTCTTT
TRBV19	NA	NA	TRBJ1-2	CASSIANKGDGYTF	TGTGCCAGTAGTATAGCGAACAAGGGGGATGGCTACACCTTC
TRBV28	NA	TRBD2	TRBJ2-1	CASSLTSGGADEQFF	TGTGCCAGCAGCCTCACTAGCGGGGGGGCCGATGAGCAGTTCTTC
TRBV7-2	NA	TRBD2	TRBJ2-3	CASKQGLGTDTQYF	TGTGCCAGCAAACAAGGACTAGGCACAGATACGCAGTATTTT
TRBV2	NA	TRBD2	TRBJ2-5	CASSEELAAQYF	TGTGCCAGCAGTGAAGAACTAGCGGCCCAGTACTTC
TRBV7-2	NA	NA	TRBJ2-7	CASSYGGLSVNLLEQYF	TGTGCCAGCAGCTACGGGGGACTGTCTGTAAACCTCCTCGAGCAGTACTTC
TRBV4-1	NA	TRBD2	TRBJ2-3	CASSQDGGGTQYF	TGCGCCAGCAGCCAAGACGGGGGGGGTACGCAGTATTTT
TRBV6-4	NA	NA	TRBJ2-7	CASGGHWTEQYF	TGTGCCAGCGGGGGCCACTGGACCGAGCAGTACTTC
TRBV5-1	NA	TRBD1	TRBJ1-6	CASHRDSSYNSPLHF	TGCGCCAGCCATCGGGACAGCTCCTATAATTCACCCCTCCACTTT
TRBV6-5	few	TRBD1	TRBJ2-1	CASSYHRDSIYNEQFF	TGTGCCAGCAGTTATCACCGGGACAGCATATACAATGAGCAGTTCTTC
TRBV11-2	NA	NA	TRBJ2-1	CASSLVLAGQLYNEQFF	TGTGCCAGCAGCTTAGTTCTGGCGGGGCAACTCTACAATGAGCAGTTCTTC
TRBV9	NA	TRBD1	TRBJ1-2	CASNHRGQYGYTF	TGTGCCAGCAACCACAGGGGACAATATGGCTACACCTTC
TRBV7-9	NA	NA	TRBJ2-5	CASSARGRETQYF	TGTGCCAGCAGCGCTAGGGGTCGGGAGACCCAGTACTTC
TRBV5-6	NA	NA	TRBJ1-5	CASSSQARYSNQPQHF	TGTGCCAGCAGCTCTCAAGCCCGGTATAGCAATCAGCCCCAGCATTTT